This T cell receptor beta chain was captured by sequencing in a study of early T cells in non-severe SARS-CoV-2 infection. Study context: The authors sequenced bulk RNA from unsorted whole blood, leaving chains unpaired.

This clonotype was seen at least ten times. The antigen is undetermined. Tagging with unique molecular identifiers was applied to individual cDNA molecules. MiXCR, run by TCRdb on the 5' RACE reads, gives a single entry per CDR3 protein. The sample has several thousand distinct CDR3 sequences, 4.5% to 5.5% seen once. Germline CDR1 and CDR2: MNHEY and SVGAGI. The CDR3 extends over 14 amino acids. The germline V and J ends were trimmed by 6 bases and 5 bases, with 16 bases remaining between them. Regarding the study as a whole: VDJdb matching favored anti-spike CD8 responses, missing private and CD4 specificities.

The sequencing sample was made of whole blood. This chain links TRBV6-5 with TRBJ2-5, with a possible D match to TRBD2 (6 bases). The clonotype originates from an adult who was a healthcare worker with PCR-confirmed SARS-CoV-2 infection or an uninfected control (not recorded which). The CDR3 reads CASSRTSLRETQYF. The CDR3 DNA reads TGTGCCAGCAGCCGCACTAGCCTGCGGGAGACCCAGTACTTC.